The next 17 T cell receptor beta chains were all read from a single sample in a study of Ad26.COV2.S vaccination and SARS-CoV-2 variants. Only in-frame clones appear in the TCRdb table, and some are missing; sequencing was by immunoSEQ multiplex PCR. The top ten clones hold around 3% of a sample with approximately 280,000 clones, around 87% of them seen once. Treatment given: 15 to 20 received Ad26.COV2.S at low or high dose, single or two shots; roughly five received placebo; per-sample allocation not given. It was on day 63 after the first vaccine or placebo injection that samples were taken. The sequencing here drew on peripheral blood, taken in a trial of Ad26.COV2.S vaccine versus placebo. The receptors stem from a person aged 18 to 59 who received the Ad26.COV2.S COVID-19 vaccine or a placebo.

The chain combines TRBV4-1 with TRBJ2-7; TRBD1 agrees at 10 bases. V lost 2 bases, J lost 6 bases, and 7 bases stayed unmatched. Germline CDR1 is MGHRA and CDR2 is YSYEKL. The CDR3 runs to 15 residues. CDR3 region: CASSQTGTGDAEQYF. CDR3 in DNA: TGCGCCAGCAGCCAAACCGGGACAGGGGATGCCGAGCAGTACTTC.

The rearrangement joins TRBV29-1 to TRBJ2-1; D is possibly TRBD1 (6 bases). Trimming removed 6 bases at V and 7 bases at J, with 16 bases between. CDR1 and CDR2 from the germline V gene are SQVTM and ANQGSEA. The CDR3 covers 13 residues. The CDR3 reads CSVQTTRGNEQFF. CDR3 DNA sequence: TGCAGCGTCCAGACCACGAGGGGGAATGAGCAGTTCTTC.

The rearrangement joins TRBV5-5 to TRBJ1-4; D might be TRBD1 (6 bases). Trimming pared 4 bases from V and 8 bases from J, leaving 15 bases between. CDR3 length equals 14 residues. Per germline, CDR1 SGHKS and CDR2 YYEKEE (reference sequence). The CDR3, as DNA: TGTGCCAGCAGCCTAATCGCAGGGGTGGAAAAACTGTTTTTT. Amino acid sequence: CASSLIAGVEKLFF.

The rearrangement joins TRBV4-3 to TRBJ2-5; D possibly uses TRBD1 or TRBD2 (6 bases each). The CDR3 loop spans 15 amino acids. The germline V gene has CDR1 LGHNA and CDR2 YSLEER. V lost 4 bases, J lost 5 bases, and 17 bases lay in between. In DNA form, the CDR3 reads TGCGCCAGCAGCCCCCAGTCGGGGGCTGGGGAGACCCAGTACTTC. This gives the protein CASSPQSGAGETQYF.

The chain uses TRBV5-1 and TRBJ2-5; TRBD2 matches 12 bases. V trimming: 6 bases; J trimming: 3 bases; junction bases outside the gene matches: 6. This CDR3 is built from 15 residues. Germline V gene sequence: CDR1 SGHRS, CDR2 YFSETQ. The DNA for the CDR3 is TGCGCCAGCACCATACTAGCGGGGGGTGAAGAGACCCAGTACTTC. Its translation is CASTILAGGEETQYF. Together with reference TRBV5-1 and TRBJ2-5, the CDR3 gives the full variable domain: KAGVTQTPRYLIKTRGQQVTLSCSPISGHRSVSWYQQTPGQGLQFLFEYFSETQRNKGNFPGRFSGRQFSNSRSEMNVSTLELGDSALYLCASTILAGGEETQYFGPGTRLLVL.

The rearrangement links TRBV2 to TRBJ2-2; D may correspond to TRBD1 or TRBD2 (5 bases each). The germline V and J ends were trimmed by 4 bases and 0 bases, with 15 bases remaining between them. The CDR3 totals 17 residues. Germline CDR1 reads SNHLY; CDR2 reads FYNNEI. CDR3 coding DNA: TGTGCCAGCAGTGGAACGTGGGAGACAGCGAACACCGGGGAGCTGTTTTTT. As protein: CASSGTWETANTGELFF.

The chain has TRBV6-5 and TRBJ1-2, with D perhaps TRBD1 (6 bases). CDR1 is MNHEY, CDR2 SVGAGI, per germline. The CDR3 loop spans 15 amino acids. V was clipped by 0 bases and J by 7 bases, with 15 bases between them. CDR3 in DNA: TGTGCCAGCAGTTACTCTGGAGGGGGGAGTGGTGGCTACACCTTC. Encoded protein: CASSYSGGGSGGYTF.

The chain carries TRBV11-2 and TRBJ2-1; the D is unclear. Trimming took 5 bases from V and 3 from J, leaving 11 bases between them. CDR3 size: 14 residues. The V gene's germline CDR1 is SGHAT and CDR2 FQNNGV. This CDR3 reads CASSPDWNYNEQFF. Here the CDR3 DNA reads TGTGCCAGCAGCCCAGACTGGAACTACAATGAGCAGTTCTTC.

The chain carries TRBV6-5 and TRBJ2-5; 12 bases are a match to TRBD2. V dropped 0 bases and J dropped 5; count of bases not matched to a gene: 4. The CDR3 covers 16 residues. Germline V gene sequence: CDR1 MNHEY, CDR2 SVGAGI. CDR3 nucleotides: TGTGCCAGCAGTTACTCTCTGCTAGCGGGGGGGGAGACCCAGTACTTC. Its translation: CASSYSLLAGGETQYF.

The J gene is TRBJ1-2, the V gene TRBV7-9; D is unclear. Germline lookup yields CDR1 SEHNR and CDR2 FQNEAQ (reference sequence). Trimming stripped 5 bases from V and 5 bases from J, with 6 bases between. This CDR3 is built from 11 residues. The CDR3 DNA sequence: TGTGCCAGCAGCCCCGAATATGGCTACACCTTC. Its protein product is CASSPEYGYTF.

The chain has TRBV11-3 and TRBJ2-3; TRBD2 matches at 7 bases. V shed 3 bases and J 7 bases; nucleotides not matched to a gene: 10. Looked up from germline, CDR1 is SGHNT and CDR2 is YENEEA. CDR3 size: 15 residues. The CDR3 loop reads CASSFAGESAYTQYF. CDR3 DNA sequence: TGTGCCAGCAGCTTTGCGGGGGAGTCGGCGTATACGCAGTATTTT.

This sequence joins TRBV6-5 and TRBJ1-2; 7 nucleotides align to TRBD1. This CDR3 region has 15 residues. Trimming at V came to 6 bases and at J to 4 bases, leaving 11 bases not matched to a gene. The germline CDR1 and CDR2 sequences are MNHEY and SVGAGI. The CDR3 DNA reads TGTGCCAGCAGCCGTGTTACTGGACAGGCCTATGGCTACACCTTC. It specifies CASSRVTGQAYGYTF.

The V call is TRBV10-1, the J call TRBJ2-7; perhaps TRBD2 as D (5 bases). CDR1 is WNHNN and CDR2 is SYGVQD in the germline V gene (reference sequence). Trimming pared 5 bases from V and 4 bases from J, leaving 12 bases between. This CDR3 is built from 13 residues. The CDR3 nucleotides are TGCGCCAGCAGTTACGGGATTAATTACGAGCAGTACTTC. Translation: CASSYGINYEQYF.

This chain joins TRBV15 and TRBJ2-7, with 8 bases fitting TRBD1. Losses at the gene ends were 5 bases for V and 2 bases for J; bases not matched to a gene: 5. CDR3 length equals 14 residues. Germline V gene sequence: CDR1 LNHNV, CDR2 YYDKDF (reference sequence). CDR3 loop: CATSPRTGPYEQYF. The CDR3 coding sequence is TGTGCCACCAGCCCCCGGACAGGGCCCTACGAGCAGTACTTC.

The chain joins TRBV6-2 or TRBV6-3 to TRBJ2-4, with TRBD1 as a possible D gene (7 bases). CDR3 length equals 15 residues. V was cut by 3 bases and J by 7 bases, with 16 bases left in between. Germline CDR1 reads MNHEY; CDR2 reads SVGEGT. The CDR3 here is CASSYGGTVPNIQYF. The CDR3 region has the DNA TGTGCCAGCAGTTATGGGGGGACAGTACCCAACATTCAGTACTTC.

The CDR3 DNA is TGTGCCAGCAGCTTAGGGGAGGGGTATGGCTACACCTTC. Residues: CASSLGEGYGYTF. The V gene is TRBV11-2, the J gene TRBJ1-2; tentative D call: TRBD1 (5 bases). Trimming took 1 base from V and 5 from J, leaving 8 bases between them. The CDR3 has 13 residues. Germline V gene data show CDR1 as SGHAT and CDR2 as FQNNGV.

The rearrangement joins TRBV5-1 to TRBJ2-5; D might be TRBD1 (6 bases). V lost 0 bases, J lost 5 bases, and 14 bases lay in between. The germline CDR1 and CDR2 sequences are SGHRS and YFSETQ. CDR3 size: 15 residues. CDR3 DNA: TGCGCCAGCAGCTTGGACAGGGATAGAGGGGAGACCCAGTACTTC. Protein product: CASSLDRDRGETQYF.